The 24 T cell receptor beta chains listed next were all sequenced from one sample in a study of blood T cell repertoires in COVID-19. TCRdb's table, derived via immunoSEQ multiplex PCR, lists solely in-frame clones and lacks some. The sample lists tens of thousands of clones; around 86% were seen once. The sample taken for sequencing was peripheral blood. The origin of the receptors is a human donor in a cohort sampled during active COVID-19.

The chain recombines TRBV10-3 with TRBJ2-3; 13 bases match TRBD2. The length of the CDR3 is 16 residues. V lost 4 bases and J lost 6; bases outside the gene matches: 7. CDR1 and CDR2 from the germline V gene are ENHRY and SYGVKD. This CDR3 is CAISVGLAGAPDTQYF. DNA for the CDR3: TGTGCCATCAGTGTAGGACTAGCGGGGGCCCCCGATACGCAGTATTTT.

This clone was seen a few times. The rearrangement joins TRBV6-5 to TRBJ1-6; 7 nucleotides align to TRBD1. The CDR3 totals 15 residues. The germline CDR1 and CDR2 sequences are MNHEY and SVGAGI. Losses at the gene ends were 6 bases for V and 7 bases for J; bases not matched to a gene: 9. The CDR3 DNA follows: TGTGCCAGCAGATCTCCGACAGGGATCAATTCACCCCTCCACTTT. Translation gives CASRSPTGINSPLHF.

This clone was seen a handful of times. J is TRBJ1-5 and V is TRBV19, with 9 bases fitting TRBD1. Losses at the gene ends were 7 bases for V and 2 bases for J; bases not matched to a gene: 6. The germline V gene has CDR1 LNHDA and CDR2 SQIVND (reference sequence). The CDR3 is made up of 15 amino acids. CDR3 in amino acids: CASNAQGAGNQPQHF. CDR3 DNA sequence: TGTGCCAGTAACGCACAGGGGGCTGGCAATCAGCCCCAGCATTTT.

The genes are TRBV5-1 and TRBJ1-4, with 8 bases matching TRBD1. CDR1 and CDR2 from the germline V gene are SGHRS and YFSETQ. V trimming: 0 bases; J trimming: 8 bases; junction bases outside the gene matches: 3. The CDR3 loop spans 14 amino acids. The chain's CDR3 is CASSLGTGWEKLFF. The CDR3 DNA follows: TGCGCCAGCAGCTTGGGGACAGGGTGGGAAAAACTGTTTTTT.

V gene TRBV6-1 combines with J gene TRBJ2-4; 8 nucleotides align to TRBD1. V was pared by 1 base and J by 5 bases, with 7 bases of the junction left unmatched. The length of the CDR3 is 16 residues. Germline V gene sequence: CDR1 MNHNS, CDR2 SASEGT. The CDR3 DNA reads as TGTGCCAGCAGTGAAGGGCCAGGGGGCGATCAAAACATTCAGTACTTC. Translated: CASSEGPGGDQNIQYF.

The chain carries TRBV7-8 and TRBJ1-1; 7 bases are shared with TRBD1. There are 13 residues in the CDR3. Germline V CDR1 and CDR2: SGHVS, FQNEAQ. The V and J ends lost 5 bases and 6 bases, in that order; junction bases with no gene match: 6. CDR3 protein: CASSPDRVAEAFF. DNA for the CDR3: TGTGCCAGCAGCCCAGACAGGGTCGCTGAAGCTTTCTTT.

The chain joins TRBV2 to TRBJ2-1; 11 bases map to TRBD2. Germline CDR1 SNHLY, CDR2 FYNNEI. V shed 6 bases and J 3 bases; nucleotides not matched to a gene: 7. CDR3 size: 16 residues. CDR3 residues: CASSGTSGGFYNEQFF. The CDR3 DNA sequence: TGTGCCAGCAGCGGCACTAGCGGGGGCTTCTACAATGAGCAGTTCTTC.

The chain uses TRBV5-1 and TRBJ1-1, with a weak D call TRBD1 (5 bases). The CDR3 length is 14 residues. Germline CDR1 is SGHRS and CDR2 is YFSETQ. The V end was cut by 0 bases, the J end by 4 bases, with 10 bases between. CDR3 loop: CASSLDAQGTEAFF. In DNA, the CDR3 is TGCGCCAGCAGCTTGGACGCCCAGGGCACTGAAGCTTTCTTT.

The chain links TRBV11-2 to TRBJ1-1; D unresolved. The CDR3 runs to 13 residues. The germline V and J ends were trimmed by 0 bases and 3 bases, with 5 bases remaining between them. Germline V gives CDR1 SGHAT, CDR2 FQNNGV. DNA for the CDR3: TGTGCCAGCAGCTTAGATCGGGACACTGAAGCTTTCTTT. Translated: CASSLDRDTEAFF.

CDR3 sequence: CASSYGTSGRTDTQYF. For the CDR3, the DNA is TGCGCCAGCAGCTACGGGACTAGCGGGAGAACAGATACGCAGTATTTT. The J gene is TRBJ2-3, the V gene TRBV5-1; 14 nucleotides align to TRBD2. This CDR3 is built from 16 residues. Germline trimming cut 3 bases from V and 3 bases from J; bases unmatched to any gene: 3. The germline V gene encodes CDR1 SGHRS and CDR2 YFSETQ.

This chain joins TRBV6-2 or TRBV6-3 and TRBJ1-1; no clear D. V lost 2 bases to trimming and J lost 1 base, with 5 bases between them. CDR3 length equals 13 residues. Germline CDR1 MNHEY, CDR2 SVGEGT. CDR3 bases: TGTGCCAGCAGTTACGCGCAGAACACTGAAGCTTTCTTT. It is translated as CASSYAQNTEAFF.

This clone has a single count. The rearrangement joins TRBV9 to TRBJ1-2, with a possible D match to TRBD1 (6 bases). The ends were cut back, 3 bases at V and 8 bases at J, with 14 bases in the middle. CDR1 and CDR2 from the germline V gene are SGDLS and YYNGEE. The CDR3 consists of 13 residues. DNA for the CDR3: TGTGCCAGCAGCGCCCCCCCCACAGGGGGCTACACCTTC. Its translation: CASSAPPTGGYTF.

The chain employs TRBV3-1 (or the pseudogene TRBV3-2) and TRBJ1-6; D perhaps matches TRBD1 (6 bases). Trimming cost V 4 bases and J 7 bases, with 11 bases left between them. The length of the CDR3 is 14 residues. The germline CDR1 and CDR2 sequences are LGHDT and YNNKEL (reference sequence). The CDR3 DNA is TGTGCCAGCAGCCTCCGGACAGAAAATTCACCCCTCCACTTT. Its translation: CASSLRTENSPLHF.

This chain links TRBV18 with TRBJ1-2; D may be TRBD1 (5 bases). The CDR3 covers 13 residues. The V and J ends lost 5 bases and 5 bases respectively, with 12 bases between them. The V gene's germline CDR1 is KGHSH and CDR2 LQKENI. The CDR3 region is CASSSGTPYGYTF. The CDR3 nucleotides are TGTGCCAGCTCATCCGGGACTCCGTATGGCTACACCTTC.

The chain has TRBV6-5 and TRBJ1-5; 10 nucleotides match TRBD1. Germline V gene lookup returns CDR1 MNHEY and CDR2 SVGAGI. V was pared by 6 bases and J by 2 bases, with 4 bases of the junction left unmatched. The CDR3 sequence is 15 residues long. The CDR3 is CASRGTGAGNQPQHF. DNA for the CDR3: TGTGCCAGCAGGGGGACAGGGGCGGGCAATCAGCCCCAGCATTTT.

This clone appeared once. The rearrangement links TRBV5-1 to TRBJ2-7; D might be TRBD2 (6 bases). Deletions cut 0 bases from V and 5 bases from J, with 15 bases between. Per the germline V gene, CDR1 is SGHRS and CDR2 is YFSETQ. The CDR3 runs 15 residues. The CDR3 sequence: CASSLEEGAGNEQYF. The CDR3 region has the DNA TGCGCCAGCAGCTTGGAAGAGGGAGCGGGTAACGAGCAGTACTTC.

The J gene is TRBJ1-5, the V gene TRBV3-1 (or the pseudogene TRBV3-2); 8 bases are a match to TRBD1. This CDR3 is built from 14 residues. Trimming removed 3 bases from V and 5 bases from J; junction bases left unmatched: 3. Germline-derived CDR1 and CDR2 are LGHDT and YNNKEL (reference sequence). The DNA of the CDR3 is TGTGCCAGCAGCCAGGACAGGGTTTATCAGCCCCAGCATTTT. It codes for CASSQDRVYQPQHF.

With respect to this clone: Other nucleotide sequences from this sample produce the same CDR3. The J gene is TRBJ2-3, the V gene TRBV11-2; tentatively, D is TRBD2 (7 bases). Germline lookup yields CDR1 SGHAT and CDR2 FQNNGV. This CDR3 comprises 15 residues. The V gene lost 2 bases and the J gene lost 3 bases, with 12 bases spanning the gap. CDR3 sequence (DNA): TGTGCCAGCAGCTTATCGGGGGGCCGTACAGATACGCAGTATTTT. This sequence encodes CASSLSGGRTDTQYF.

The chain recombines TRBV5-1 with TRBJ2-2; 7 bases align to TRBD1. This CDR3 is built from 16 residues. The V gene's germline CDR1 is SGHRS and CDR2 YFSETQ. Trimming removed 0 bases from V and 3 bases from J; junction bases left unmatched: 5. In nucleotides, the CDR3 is TGCGCCAGCAGCTTGGTGGGGCAGGGGGACACCGGGGAGCTGTTTTTT. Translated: CASSLVGQGDTGELFF.

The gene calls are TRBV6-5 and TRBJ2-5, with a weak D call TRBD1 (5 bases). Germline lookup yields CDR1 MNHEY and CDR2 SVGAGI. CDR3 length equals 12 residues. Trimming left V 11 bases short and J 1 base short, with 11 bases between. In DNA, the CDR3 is TGTGCCCCCCGACAGAGCCAAGAGACCCAGTACTTC. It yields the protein CAPRQSQETQYF.

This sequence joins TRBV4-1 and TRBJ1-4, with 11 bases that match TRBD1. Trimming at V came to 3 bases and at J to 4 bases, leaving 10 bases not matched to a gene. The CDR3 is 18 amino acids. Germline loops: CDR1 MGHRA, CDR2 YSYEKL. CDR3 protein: CASSHPPGQGVVNEKLFF. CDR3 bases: TGCGCCAGCAGCCACCCTCCGGGACAGGGGGTTGTTAATGAAAAACTGTTTTTT.

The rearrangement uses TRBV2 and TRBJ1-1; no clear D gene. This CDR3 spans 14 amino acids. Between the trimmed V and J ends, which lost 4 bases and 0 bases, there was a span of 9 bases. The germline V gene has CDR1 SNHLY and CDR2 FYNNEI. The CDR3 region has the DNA TGTGCCAGCAGTGTGGCGGCCATGAACACTGAAGCTTTCTTT. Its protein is CASSVAAMNTEAFF.

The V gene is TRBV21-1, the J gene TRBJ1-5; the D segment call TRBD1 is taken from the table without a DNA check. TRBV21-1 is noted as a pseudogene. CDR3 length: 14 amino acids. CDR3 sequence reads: CASSTKQGAQPQHF. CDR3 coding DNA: TGTGCCAGCAGCACTAAACAGGGTGCTCAGCCCCAGCATTTT.

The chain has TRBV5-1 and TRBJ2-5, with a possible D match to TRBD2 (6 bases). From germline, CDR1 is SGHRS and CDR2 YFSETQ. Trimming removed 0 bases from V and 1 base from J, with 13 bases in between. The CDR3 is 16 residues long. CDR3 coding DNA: TGCGCCAGCAGCTTGGATGGGCGGGGTGGCCAAGAGACCCAGTACTTC. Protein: CASSLDGRGGQETQYF. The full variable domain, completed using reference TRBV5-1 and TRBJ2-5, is KAGVTQTPRYLIKTRGQQVTLSCSPISGHRSVSWYQQTPGQGLQFLFEYFSETQRNKGNFPGRFSGRQFSNSRSEMNVSTLELGDSALYLCASSLDGRGGQETQYFGPGTRLLVL.